The T cell receptor beta chain under discussion was sequenced for a study of shared clonotypes between healthy human individuals. Overall study context: Each donor contributed plates that comprised three CD4 naive, three CD4 memory, two CD8 naive and one CD8 memory. General study results and limits: Donors were few, which limited the genetic and exposure-history diversity represented.

The split of CD4+ cells yielded CD45RA+ naive and CD45RA-negative memory subsets. The CDR3 sequence is 12 residues long. Germline CDR1 MNHNS, CDR2 SASEGT. Using immunoSEQ multiplex PCR, the repertoire was profiled, and TCRdb retains in-frame clones only, with some absent. The repertoire has about 1 million clones, more than 60% of them found once; the top ten carry about 1.5%. This clone was seen a handful of times. The antigen is undetermined. At one end the junction does not follow the germline gene, possibly because of a read error. Sequences were obtained from memory CD4+ T cells sorted from blood. Sample subset: CD45RA-negative fraction. This chain connects TRBV6-1 to TRBJ2-7, with D possibly being TRBD1 or TRBD2 (5 bases each). The clonotype comes from a man aged 18 to 29 in good health. CDR3 loop: CASSEIYGTPDF. The CDR3 bases are TGTGCCAGCAGTGAAATATATGGGACCCCGGACTTC.